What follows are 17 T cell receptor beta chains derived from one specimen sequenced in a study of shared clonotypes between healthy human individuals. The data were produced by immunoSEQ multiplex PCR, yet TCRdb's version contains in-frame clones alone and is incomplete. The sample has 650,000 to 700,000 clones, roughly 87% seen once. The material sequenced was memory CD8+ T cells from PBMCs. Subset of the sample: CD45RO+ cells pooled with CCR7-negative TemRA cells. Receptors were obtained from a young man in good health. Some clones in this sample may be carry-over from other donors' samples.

CDR3 coding DNA: TGTGCCAGCAGTTTAGCTACGGGGACAACCTACGAGCAGTACTTC. Its protein product is CASSLATGTTYEQYF. The chain combines TRBV28 with TRBJ2-5; D may be TRBD1 (6 bases). Judging by the DNA end, TRBJ2-7 fits better; the J call may be wrong. Germline assignment: CDR1 MDHEN and CDR2 SYDVKM. The length of the CDR3 is 15 residues.

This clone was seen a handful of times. The CDR3 protein is CASSQDRGNQPQHF. The DNA for the CDR3 is TGTGCCAGCAGCCAGGACAGGGGCAATCAGCCCCAGCATTTT. The chain is built from TRBV7-4 and TRBJ1-5; 8 bases agree with TRBD1. The CDR3 consists of 14 residues. V trimming: 5 bases; J trimming: 2 bases; junction bases outside the gene matches: 2. From germline, CDR1 is SGHVT and CDR2 SQSDAQ.

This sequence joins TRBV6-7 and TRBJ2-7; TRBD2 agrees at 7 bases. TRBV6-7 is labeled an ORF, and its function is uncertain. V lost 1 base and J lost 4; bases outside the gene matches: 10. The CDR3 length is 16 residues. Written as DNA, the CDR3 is TGTGCCAGCAGTTACTTTTCTAGCGGCCCTAGGTACGAGCAGTACTTC. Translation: CASSYFSSGPRYEQYF.

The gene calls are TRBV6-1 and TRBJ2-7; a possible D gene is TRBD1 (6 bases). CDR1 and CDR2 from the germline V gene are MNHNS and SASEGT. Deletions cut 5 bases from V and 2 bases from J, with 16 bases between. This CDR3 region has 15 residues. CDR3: CASSTGAGVAYEQYF. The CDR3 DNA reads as TGTGCCAGCAGTACTGGGGCAGGGGTCGCCTACGAGCAGTACTTC.

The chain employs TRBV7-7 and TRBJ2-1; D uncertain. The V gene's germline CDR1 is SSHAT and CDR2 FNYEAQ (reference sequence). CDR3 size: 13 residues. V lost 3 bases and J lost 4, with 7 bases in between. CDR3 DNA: TGTGCCAGCAGCTTTTTCCCTTACAATGAGCAGTTCTTC. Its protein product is CASSFFPYNEQFF.

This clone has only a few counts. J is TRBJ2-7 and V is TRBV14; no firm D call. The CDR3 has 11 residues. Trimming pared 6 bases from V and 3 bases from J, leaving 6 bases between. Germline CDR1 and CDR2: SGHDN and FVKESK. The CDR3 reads CASSFLYEQYF. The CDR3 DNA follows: TGTGCCAGCAGTTTCCTCTACGAGCAGTACTTC.

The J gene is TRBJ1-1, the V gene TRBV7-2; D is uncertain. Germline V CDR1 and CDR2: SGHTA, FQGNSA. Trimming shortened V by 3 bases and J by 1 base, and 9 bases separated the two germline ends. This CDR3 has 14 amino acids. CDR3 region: CASSFIGRNTEAFF. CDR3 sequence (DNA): TGTGCCAGCAGCTTTATAGGTCGGAACACTGAAGCTTTCTTT.

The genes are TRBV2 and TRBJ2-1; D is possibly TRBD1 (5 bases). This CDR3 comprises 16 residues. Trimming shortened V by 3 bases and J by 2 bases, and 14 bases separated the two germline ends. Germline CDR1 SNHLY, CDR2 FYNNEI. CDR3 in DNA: TGTGCCAGCAGTGAGGGGCACACTGGCCCCTACAATGAGCAGTTCTTC. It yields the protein CASSEGHTGPYNEQFF.

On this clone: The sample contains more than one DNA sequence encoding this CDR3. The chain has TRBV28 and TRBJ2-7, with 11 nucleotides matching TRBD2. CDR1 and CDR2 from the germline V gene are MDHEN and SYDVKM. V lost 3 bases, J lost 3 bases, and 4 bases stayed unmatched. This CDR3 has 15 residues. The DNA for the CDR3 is TGTGCCAGCAGTTTGGGACTAGCGGCCTTCTACGAGCAGTACTTC. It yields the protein CASSLGLAAFYEQYF. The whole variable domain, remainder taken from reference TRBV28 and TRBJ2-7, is DVKVTQSSRYLVKRTGEKVFLECVQDMDHENMFWYRQDPGLGLRLIYFSYDVKMKEKGDIPEGYSVSREKKERFSLILESASTNQTSMYLCASSLGLAAFYEQYFGPGTRLTVT.

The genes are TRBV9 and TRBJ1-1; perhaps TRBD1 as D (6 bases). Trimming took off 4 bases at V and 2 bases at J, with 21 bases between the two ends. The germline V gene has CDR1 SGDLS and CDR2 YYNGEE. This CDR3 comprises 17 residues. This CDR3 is CASSPRGVGGPNTEAFF. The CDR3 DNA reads TGTGCCAGCAGCCCCCGAGGTGTAGGGGGTCCTAACACTGAAGCTTTCTTT.

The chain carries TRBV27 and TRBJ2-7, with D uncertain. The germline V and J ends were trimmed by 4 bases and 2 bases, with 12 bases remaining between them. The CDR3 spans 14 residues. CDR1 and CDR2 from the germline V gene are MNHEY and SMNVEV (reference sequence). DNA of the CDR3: TGTGCCAGCAGTTGGCTTGGGCAGCCCTACGAGCAGTACTTC. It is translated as CASSWLGQPYEQYF.

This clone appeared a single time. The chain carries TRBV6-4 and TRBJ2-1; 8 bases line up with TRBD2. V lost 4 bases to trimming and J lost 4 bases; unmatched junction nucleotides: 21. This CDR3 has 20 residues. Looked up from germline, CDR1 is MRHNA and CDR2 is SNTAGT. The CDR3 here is CASSVIAGWPGGPLYNEQFF. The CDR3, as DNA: TGTGCCAGCAGTGTCATCGCGGGTTGGCCGGGAGGGCCCTTGTACAATGAGCAGTTCTTC.

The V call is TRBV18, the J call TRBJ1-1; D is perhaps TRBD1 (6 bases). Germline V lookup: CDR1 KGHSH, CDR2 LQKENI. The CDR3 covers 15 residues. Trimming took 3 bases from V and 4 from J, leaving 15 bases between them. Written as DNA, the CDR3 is TGTGCCAGCTCACCCACCCGAGGGGGGATCACTGAAGCTTTCTTT. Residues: CASSPTRGGITEAFF.

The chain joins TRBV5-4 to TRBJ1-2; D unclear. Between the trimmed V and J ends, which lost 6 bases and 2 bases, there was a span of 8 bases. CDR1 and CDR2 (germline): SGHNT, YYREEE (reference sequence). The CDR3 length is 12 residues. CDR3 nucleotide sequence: TGTGCCAGCAAGACGAGAAACTATGGCTACACCTTC. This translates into CASKTRNYGYTF.

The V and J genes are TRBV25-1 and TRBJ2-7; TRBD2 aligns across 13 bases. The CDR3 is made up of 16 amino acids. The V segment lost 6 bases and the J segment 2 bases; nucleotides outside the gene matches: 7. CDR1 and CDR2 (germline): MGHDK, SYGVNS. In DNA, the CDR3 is TGTGCCAGCAGCGGACTAGGGACTAGCGGGGCCTACGAGCAGTACTTC. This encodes CASSGLGTSGAYEQYF.

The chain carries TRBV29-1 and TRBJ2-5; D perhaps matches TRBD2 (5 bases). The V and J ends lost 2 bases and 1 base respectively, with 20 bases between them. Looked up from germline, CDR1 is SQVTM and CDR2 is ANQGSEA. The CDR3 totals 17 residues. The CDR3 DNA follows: TGCAGCGTTGAATTCACCTCCCCGACGGGAACCCAAGAGACCCAGTACTTC. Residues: CSVEFTSPTGTQETQYF.

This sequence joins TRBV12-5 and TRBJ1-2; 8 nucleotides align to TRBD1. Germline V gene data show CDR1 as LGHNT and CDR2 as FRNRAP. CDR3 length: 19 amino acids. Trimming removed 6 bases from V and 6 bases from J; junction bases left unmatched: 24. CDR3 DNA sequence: TGTGCTAGTGGCCCTGCGGGACCGACAGGGGCCCCAGGGATCGATGGCTACACCTTC. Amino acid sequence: CASGPAGPTGAPGIDGYTF.